The subject of this entry is one TCR beta chain. These data are taken from a study of blood T cells in healthy people across ages. With a J-beta primer mix and a sample-barcoded 5' primer, a second PCR ran roughly 6 to 11 cycles. From the 5' RACE reads, TCRdb called clonotypes with MiXCR, one entry per CDR3 protein. The repertoire holds roughly 1,500,000 distinct CDR3 sequences, with approximately 38% as singletons. V lost 6 bases to trimming and J lost 5 bases, with 13 bases between them. The CDR3 has 13 amino acids. Germline assignment: CDR1 MNHEY and CDR2 SMNVEV (reference sequence). The receptor was derived from a woman aged 18-29 years in good health. The chain couples TRBV27 to TRBJ1-1; D is uncertain. Sequenced input: blood. Here the CDR3 reads CASSPVVGTEAFF. As DNA, the CDR3 is TGTGCCAGCAGCCCGGTCGTGGGGACTGAAGCTTTCTTT.